These 16 T cell receptor beta chains originate from one sample sequenced in a study of cytomegalovirus exposure and HLA in healthy donors. PCR involved 60 Vbeta and 13 Jbeta primers. Some clones are missing from TCRdb's copy, which holds only in-frame ones; the method was immunoSEQ multiplex PCR. The sample shows 150,000 to 180,000 clones, nearly 80% of them seen only once. Sample: PBMCs. The receptors originated from a man aged 25-45 years in good health and CMV-seropositive.

This clone appeared a few times. This rearrangement joins TRBV29-1 to TRBJ2-5; D remains ambiguous. The CDR3 is 14 residues long. Germline assignment: CDR1 SQVTM and CDR2 ANQGSEA. The V and J ends lost 1 base and 0 bases respectively, with 9 bases between them. In DNA, the CDR3 is TGCAGCGTTGAAGGCTCAGCGTACCAAGAGACCCAGTACTTC. Its translation: CSVEGSAYQETQYF. Complete variable domain (other parts from reference TRBV29-1 and TRBJ2-5): SAVISQKPSRDICQRGTSLTIQCQVDSQVTMMFWYRQQPGQSLTLIATANQGSEATYESGFVIDKFPISRPNLTFSTLTVSNMSPEDSSIYLCSVEGSAYQETQYFGPGTRLLVL.

In DNA form, the CDR3 reads TGTGCCAGTAGTAGGGACAGAATCTCCTACGAGCAGTACTTC. Residues: CASSRDRISYEQYF. The V call is TRBV19, the J call TRBJ2-7; the match to TRBD1 covers 7 bases. CDR3 length: 14 amino acids. V gave up 4 bases and J gave up 0 bases; unmatched junction bases: 3. Germline CDR1 LNHDA, CDR2 SQIVND (reference sequence).

The V gene is TRBV7-2, the J gene TRBJ2-2, with TRBD1 identical over 10 bases. Germline assignment: CDR1 SGHTA and CDR2 FQGNSA. Unmatched junction bases numbered 9, after V lost 3 bases and J lost 8 bases. The CDR3 loop spans 16 amino acids. In DNA, the CDR3 is TGTGCCAGCAGCTTCGAACCGGGACAGGGGCGGGGGGAGCTGTTTTTT. Its protein product is CASSFEPGQGRGELFF.

This chain links TRBV28 with TRBJ2-7; 10 bases are a match to TRBD2. From germline, CDR1 is MDHEN and CDR2 SYDVKM. CDR3 length: 15 residues. V was pared by 5 bases and J by 1 base, with 5 bases of the junction left unmatched. The CDR3 coding sequence is TGTGCCAGCAGTCCCATACTAGCGGGGTCCTACGAGCAGTACTTC. This encodes CASSPILAGSYEQYF.

The V and J genes are TRBV5-6 and TRBJ1-1, with 10 bases aligning to TRBD1. Looked up from germline, CDR1 is SGHDT and CDR2 is YYEEEE. V gave up 3 bases and J gave up 5 bases; unmatched junction bases: 1. The length of the CDR3 is 13 residues. CDR3 in DNA: TGTGCCAGCAGCTGGACAGGGGGAACTGAAGCTTTCTTT. It yields the protein CASSWTGGTEAFF.

This chain joins TRBV6-6 and TRBJ1-1, with 8 bases aligning to TRBD1. The CDR3 loop spans 15 amino acids. Germline CDR1 and CDR2: MNHNY and SVGAGI (reference sequence). Trimming cost V 7 bases and J 1 base; bases outside gene matches: 8. Here the CDR3 reads CASKLRGPWNTEAFF. The DNA for the CDR3 is TGTGCCAGCAAACTCAGGGGGCCATGGAACACTGAAGCTTTCTTT.

This clone was observed a few times. The chain combines TRBV7-9 with TRBJ1-1, with D perhaps matching TRBD1 (5 bases). The CDR3 loop spans 15 amino acids. Germline CDR1 reads SEHNR; CDR2 reads FQNEAQ (reference sequence). The V and J ends lost 0 bases and 0 bases respectively, with 8 bases between them. CDR3 sequence reads: CASSLARGLNTEAFF. The DNA for the CDR3 is TGTGCCAGCAGCTTAGCGCGGGGGTTGAACACTGAAGCTTTCTTT.

The chain's CDR3 is CASSRASSGHNEQFF. CDR3 sequence (DNA): TGTGCCAGCAGTCGCGCGTCTAGCGGCCACAATGAGCAGTTCTTC. The V call is TRBV6-1, the J call TRBJ2-1, with 7 bases fitting TRBD2. The junction had 9 bases not matched to a gene; V was cut back by 5 bases and J by 5 bases. The germline CDR1 and CDR2 sequences are MNHNS and SASEGT. This CDR3 spans 15 amino acids.

The CDR3 spells CASSDSVGGSQPQHF. The CDR3 DNA sequence: TGTGCCAGCAGTGACTCAGTAGGCGGGAGTCAGCCCCAGCATTTT. The chain employs TRBV2 and TRBJ1-5; no clear D gene. Germline loops: CDR1 SNHLY, CDR2 FYNNEI. Trimming removed 3 bases at V and 6 bases at J, with 15 bases between. The CDR3 runs 15 residues.

The chain uses TRBV29-1 and TRBJ2-3, with D possibly being TRBD2 (5 bases). The CDR3 contains 14 residues. V lost 5 bases, J lost 1 base, and 13 bases lay in between. Germline V gene data show CDR1 as SQVTM and CDR2 as ANQGSEA. Here the CDR3 reads CSVCRSSGTDTQYF. In nucleotides, the CDR3 is TGCAGCGTTTGTAGAAGTAGCGGCACAGATACGCAGTATTTT.

The J gene is TRBJ2-1, the V gene TRBV7-2, with a possible D match to TRBD1 (6 bases). CDR3 length: 13 amino acids. Per germline, CDR1 SGHTA and CDR2 FQGNSA. V was cut by 5 bases and J by 9 bases, with 14 bases left in between. CDR3 nucleotides: TGTGCCAGCAGCGTTACAGGGTTCAGTGAGCAGTTCTTC. This codes for CASSVTGFSEQFF.

This clone was counted a single time. This chain connects TRBV28 to TRBJ1-2, with 8 bases that match TRBD1. The CDR3 runs 15 residues. Trimming cost V 6 bases and J 8 bases; bases outside gene matches: 14. The germline CDR1 and CDR2 sequences are MDHEN and SYDVKM. The CDR3: CASREFGQGRLGYTF. As DNA, the CDR3 is TGTGCCAGCAGAGAATTTGGACAGGGCCGGCTCGGCTACACCTTC.

The CDR3: CASSPPLAKDRGTQYF. CDR3 in DNA: TGTGCCAGCAGCCCCCCCTTAGCGAAGGACCGAGGGACCCAGTACTTC. V is TRBV5-6 and J is TRBJ2-5, with D maybe TRBD2 (5 bases). This CDR3 has 16 amino acids. Germline CDR1 and CDR2: SGHDT and YYEEEE. Trimming stripped 4 bases from V and 7 bases from J, with 23 bases between.

The rearrangement links TRBV9 to TRBJ2-7, with a weak D call TRBD2 (6 bases). V lost 1 base and J lost 1, with 12 bases in between. The length of the CDR3 is 15 residues. Germline CDR1 and CDR2: SGDLS and YYNGEE. The chain's CDR3 is CASSVKSGWSYEQYF. The CDR3 nucleotides read TGTGCCAGCAGCGTAAAGAGCGGGTGGTCCTACGAGCAGTACTTC.

The V and J genes are TRBV7-7 and TRBJ2-5; possible D gene TRBD1, 6 bases. Germline lookup yields CDR1 SSHAT and CDR2 FNYEAQ (reference sequence). The CDR3 runs to 14 residues. CDR3 DNA sequence: TGTGCTGGCAGCCCCGACCGGGACATCGGGACCCAGTACTTC. Protein: CAGSPDRDIGTQYF.

The chain has TRBV11-2 and TRBJ2-7; D gene unclear. This CDR3 contains 13 residues. Germline loops: CDR1 SGHAT, CDR2 FQNNGV. Between the trimmed V and J ends, which lost 8 bases and 4 bases, there was a span of 15 bases. CDR3 nucleotides: TGTGCCAGCGGCGCTGGTTCAGGTTACGAGCAGTACTTC. Protein sequence: CASGAGSGYEQYF.